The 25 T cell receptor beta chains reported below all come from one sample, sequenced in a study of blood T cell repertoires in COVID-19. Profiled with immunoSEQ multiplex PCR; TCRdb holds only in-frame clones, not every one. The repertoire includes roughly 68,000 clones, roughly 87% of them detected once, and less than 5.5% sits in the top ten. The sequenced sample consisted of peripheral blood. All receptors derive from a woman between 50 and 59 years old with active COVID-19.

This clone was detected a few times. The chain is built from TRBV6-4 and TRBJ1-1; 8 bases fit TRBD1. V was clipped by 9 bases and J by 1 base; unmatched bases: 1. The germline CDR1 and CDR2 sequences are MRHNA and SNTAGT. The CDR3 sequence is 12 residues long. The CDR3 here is CARGTGNTEAFF. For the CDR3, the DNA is TGTGCCAGGGGGACAGGGAACACTGAAGCTTTCTTT.

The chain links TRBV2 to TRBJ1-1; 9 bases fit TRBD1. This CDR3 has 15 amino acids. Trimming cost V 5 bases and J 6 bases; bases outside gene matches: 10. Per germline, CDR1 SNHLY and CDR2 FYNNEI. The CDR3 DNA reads TGTGCCAGCAGTCCTGCCGGGACAGGGATCTCTGAAGCTTTCTTT. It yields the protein CASSPAGTGISEAFF.

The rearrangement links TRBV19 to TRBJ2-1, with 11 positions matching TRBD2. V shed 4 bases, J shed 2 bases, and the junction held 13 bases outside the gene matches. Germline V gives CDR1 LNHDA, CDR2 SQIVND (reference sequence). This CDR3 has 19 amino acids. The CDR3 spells CASSNQLAGGPITYNEQFF. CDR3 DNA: TGTGCCAGTAGTAACCAGCTAGCGGGAGGACCTATTACCTACAATGAGCAGTTCTTC.

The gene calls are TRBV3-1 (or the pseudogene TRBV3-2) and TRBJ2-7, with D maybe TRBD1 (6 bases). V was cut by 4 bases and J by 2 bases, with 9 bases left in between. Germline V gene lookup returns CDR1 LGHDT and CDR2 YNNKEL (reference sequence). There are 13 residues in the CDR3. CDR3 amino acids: CASSPRGTYEQYF. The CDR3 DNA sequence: TGTGCCAGCAGCCCCAGGGGAACCTACGAGCAGTACTTC.

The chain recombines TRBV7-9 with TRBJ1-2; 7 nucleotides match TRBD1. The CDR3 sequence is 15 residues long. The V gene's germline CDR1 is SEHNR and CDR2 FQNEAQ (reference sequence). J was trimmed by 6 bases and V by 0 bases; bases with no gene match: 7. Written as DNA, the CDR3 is TGTGCCAGCAGCTTAGCGGTACTTGACAGGGATGGCTACACCTTC. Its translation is CASSLAVLDRDGYTF.

The CDR3 DNA is TGCGCCAGCAGCTTGTCAGGGCCGAATGGCTACACCTTC. Its protein product is CASSLSGPNGYTF. This chain joins TRBV5-1 and TRBJ1-2, with D perhaps TRBD1 (5 bases). Germline V gene lookup returns CDR1 SGHRS and CDR2 YFSETQ. The CDR3 loop spans 13 amino acids. Trimming took 1 base from V and 6 from J, leaving 10 bases between them.

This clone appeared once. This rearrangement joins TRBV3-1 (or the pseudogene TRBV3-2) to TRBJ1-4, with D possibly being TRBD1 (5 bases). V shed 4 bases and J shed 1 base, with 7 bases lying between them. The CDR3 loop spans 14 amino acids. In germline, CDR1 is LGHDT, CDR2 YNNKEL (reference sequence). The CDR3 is CASSPGETNEKLFF. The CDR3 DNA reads TGTGCCAGCAGCCCGGGGGAAACTAATGAAAAACTGTTTTTT.

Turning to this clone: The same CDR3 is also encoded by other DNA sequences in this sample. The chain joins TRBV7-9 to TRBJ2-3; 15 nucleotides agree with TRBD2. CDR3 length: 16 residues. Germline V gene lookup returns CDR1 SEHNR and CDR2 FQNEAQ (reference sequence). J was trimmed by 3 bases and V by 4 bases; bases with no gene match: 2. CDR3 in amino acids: CASSYGLAGGTDTQYF. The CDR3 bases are TGTGCCAGCAGCTATGGACTAGCGGGAGGGACAGATACGCAGTATTTT.

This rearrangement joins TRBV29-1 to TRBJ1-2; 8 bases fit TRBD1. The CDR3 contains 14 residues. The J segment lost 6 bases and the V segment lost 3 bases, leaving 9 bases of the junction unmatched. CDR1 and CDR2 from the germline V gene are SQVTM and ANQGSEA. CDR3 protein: CSVEDRASGNGYTF. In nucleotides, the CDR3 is TGCAGCGTTGAGGACAGGGCATCTGGGAATGGCTACACCTTC.

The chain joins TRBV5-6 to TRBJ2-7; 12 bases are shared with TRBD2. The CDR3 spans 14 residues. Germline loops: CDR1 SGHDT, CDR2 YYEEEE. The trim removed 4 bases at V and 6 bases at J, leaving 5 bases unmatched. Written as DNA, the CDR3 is TGTGCCAGCAGCCTGACTAGCGGGAGCGGCGAGCAGTACTTC. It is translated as CASSLTSGSGEQYF.

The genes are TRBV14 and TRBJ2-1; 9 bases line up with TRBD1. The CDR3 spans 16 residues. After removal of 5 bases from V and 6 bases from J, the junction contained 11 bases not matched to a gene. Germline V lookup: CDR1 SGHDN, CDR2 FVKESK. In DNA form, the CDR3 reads TGTGCCAGCAGCAAATTACAGGGGGCCTTCCCCAATGAGCAGTTCTTC. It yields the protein CASSKLQGAFPNEQFF.

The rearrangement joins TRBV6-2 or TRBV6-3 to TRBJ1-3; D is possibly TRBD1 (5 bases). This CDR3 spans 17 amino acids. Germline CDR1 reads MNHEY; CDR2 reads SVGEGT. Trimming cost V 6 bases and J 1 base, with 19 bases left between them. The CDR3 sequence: CASSRGGDFLSGNTIYF. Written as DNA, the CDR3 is TGTGCCAGCAGCCGCGGGGGAGATTTTCTTTCTGGAAACACCATATATTTT.

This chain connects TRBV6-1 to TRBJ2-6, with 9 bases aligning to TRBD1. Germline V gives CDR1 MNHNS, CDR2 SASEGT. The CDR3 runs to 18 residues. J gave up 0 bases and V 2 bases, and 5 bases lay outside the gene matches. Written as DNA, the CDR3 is TGTGCCAGCAGTGAATCGGGACAGGGTTTCTCTGGGGCCAACGTCCTGACTTTC. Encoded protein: CASSESGQGFSGANVLTF.

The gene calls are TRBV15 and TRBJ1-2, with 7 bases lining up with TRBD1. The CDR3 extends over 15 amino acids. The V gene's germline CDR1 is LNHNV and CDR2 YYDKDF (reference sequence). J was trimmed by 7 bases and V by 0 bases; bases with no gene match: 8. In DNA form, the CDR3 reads TGTGCCACCAGCAGAGAGGGCAGGGGGAACGGTGGCTACACCTTC. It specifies CATSREGRGNGGYTF.

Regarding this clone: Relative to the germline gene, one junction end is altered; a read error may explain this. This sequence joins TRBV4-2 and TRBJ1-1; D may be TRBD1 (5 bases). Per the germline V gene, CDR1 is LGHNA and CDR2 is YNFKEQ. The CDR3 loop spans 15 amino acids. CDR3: CASSSFPGGNIEAFF. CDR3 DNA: TGTGCCAGCAGCTCTTTCCCGGGGGGTAACATTGAAGCTTTCTTT.

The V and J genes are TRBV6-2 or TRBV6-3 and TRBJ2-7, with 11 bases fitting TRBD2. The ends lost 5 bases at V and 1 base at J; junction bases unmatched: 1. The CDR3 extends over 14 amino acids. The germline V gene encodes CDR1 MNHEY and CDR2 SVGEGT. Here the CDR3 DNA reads TGTGCCAGCAGTCGACTAGCGGGGTCCTACGAGCAGTACTTC. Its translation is CASSRLAGSYEQYF.

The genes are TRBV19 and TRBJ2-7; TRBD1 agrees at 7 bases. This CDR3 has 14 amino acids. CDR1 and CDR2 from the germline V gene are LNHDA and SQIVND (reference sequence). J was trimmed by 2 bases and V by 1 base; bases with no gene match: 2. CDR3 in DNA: TGTGCCAGTAGTATAGGGACAGGACCCTACGAGCAGTACTTC. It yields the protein CASSIGTGPYEQYF. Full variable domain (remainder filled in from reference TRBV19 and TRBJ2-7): DGGITQSPKYLFRKEGQNVTLSCEQNLNHDAMYWYRQDPGQGLRLIYYSQIVNDFQKGDIAEGYSVSREKKESFPLTVTSAQKNPTAFYLCASSIGTGPYEQYFGPGTRLTVT.

CDR3 DNA sequence: TGTGCCAGCAGTGAAGGGTCAGGGGATCAGCCCCAGCATTTT. Translating it yields CASSEGSGDQPQHF. The chain recombines TRBV6-1 with TRBJ1-5; weak D call: TRBD1 (6 bases). The length of the CDR3 is 14 residues. CDR1 is MNHNS, CDR2 SASEGT, per germline. V was cut by 1 base and J by 5 bases, with 9 bases left in between.

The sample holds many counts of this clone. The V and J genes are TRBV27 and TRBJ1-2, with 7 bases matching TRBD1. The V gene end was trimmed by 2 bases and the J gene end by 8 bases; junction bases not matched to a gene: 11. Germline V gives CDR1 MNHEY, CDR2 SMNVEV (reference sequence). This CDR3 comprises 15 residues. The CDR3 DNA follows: TGTGCCAGCAGTTTAAGGGCAGCAGGGGGTCCCGGCTACACCTTC. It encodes CASSLRAAGGPGYTF.

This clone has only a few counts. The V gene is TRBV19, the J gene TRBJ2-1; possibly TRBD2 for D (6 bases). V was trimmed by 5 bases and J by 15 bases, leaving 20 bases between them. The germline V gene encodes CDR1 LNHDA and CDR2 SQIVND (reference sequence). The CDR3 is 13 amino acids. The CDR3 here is CASSLLGASGPFF. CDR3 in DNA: TGTGCCAGTAGTCTCCTGGGCGCCAGCGGGCCGTTCTTC.

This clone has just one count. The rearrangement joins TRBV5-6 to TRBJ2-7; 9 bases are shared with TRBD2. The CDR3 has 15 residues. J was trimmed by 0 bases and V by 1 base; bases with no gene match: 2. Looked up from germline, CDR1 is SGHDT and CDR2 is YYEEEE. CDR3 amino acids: CASSLLAGSSYEQYF. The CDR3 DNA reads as TGTGCCAGCAGCTTGCTAGCGGGAAGCTCCTACGAGCAGTACTTC. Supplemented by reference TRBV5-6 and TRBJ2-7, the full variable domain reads DAGVTQSPTHLIKTRGQQVTLRCSPKSGHDTVSWYQQALGQGPQFIFQYYEEEERQRGNFPDRFSGHQFPNYSSELNVNALLLGDSALYLCASSLLAGSSYEQYFGPGTRLTVT.

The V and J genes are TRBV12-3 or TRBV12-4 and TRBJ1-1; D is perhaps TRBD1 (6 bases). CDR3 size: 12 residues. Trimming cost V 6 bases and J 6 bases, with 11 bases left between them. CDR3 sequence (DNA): TGTGCCAGCAGCGTACAGGGTCCTGAAGCTTTCTTT. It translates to CASSVQGPEAFF.

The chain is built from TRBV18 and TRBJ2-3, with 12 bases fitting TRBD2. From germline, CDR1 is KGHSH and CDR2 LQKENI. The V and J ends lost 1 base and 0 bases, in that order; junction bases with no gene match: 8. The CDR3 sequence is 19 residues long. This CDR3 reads CASSPLRLAGGTSTDTQYF. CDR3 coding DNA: TGTGCCAGCTCACCACTACGGCTAGCGGGAGGGACTAGCACAGATACGCAGTATTTT.

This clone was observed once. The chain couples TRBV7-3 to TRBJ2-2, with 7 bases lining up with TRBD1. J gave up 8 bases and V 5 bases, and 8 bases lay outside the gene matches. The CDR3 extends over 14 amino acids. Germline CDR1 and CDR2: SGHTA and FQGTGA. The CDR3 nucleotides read TGTGCCAGCAGCAAAAGAGGGACAGTTGGGGAGCTGTTTTTT. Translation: CASSKRGTVGELFF.

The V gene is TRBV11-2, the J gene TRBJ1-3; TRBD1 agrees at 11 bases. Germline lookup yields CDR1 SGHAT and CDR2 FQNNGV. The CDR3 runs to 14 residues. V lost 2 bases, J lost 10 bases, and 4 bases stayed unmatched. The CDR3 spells CASSLPGQGATIYF. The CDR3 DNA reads TGTGCCAGCAGCTTACCAGGACAGGGGGCAACCATATATTTT.